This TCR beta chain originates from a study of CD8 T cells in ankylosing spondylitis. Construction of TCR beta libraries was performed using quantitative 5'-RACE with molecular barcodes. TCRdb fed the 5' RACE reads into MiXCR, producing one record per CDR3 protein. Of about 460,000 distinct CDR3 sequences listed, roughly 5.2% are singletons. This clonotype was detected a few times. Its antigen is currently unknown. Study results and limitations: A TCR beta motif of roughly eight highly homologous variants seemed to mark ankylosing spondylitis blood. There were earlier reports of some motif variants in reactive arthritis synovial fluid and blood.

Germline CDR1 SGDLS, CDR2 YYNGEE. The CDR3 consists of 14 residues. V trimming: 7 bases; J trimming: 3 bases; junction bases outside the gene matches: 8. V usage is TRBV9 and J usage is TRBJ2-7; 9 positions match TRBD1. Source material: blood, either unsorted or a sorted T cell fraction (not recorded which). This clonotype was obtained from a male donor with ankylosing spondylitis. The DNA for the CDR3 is TGTGCCAGCGGGTGGGGACAGGGTGGCTACGAGCAGTACTTC. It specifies CASGWGQGGYEQYF.